Shown below are 25 T cell receptor beta chains from a single sample sequenced in a study of T cell responses to AZD1222 COVID-19 vaccine. Profiling relied on immunoSEQ multiplex PCR, and the TCRdb table lists in-frame clones only, not all of them. The data show 95,000 or so clones, nearly 90% seen once. The sequencing here drew on peripheral blood, taken on day 0 of AZD1222 vaccination. Every receptor here comes from an adult in good health.

The V gene is TRBV6-2 or TRBV6-3, the J gene TRBJ2-3; tentatively, D is TRBD2 (5 bases). The CDR3 runs to 15 residues. The germline gives CDR1 MNHEY, CDR2 SVGEGT. Trimming took off 2 bases at V and 1 base at J, with 10 bases between the two ends. In nucleotides, the CDR3 is TGTGCCAGCAGTTACCGTCCCGGGGGCACAGATACGCAGTATTTT. This gives the protein CASSYRPGGTDTQYF.

CDR3 amino acids: CSAPGANVLTF. CDR3 DNA: TGCAGTGCCCCCGGGGCCAACGTCCTGACTTTC. The V call is TRBV20-1, the J call TRBJ2-6; D unclear. CDR1 DFQATT and CDR2 SNEGSKA come from the germline V gene (reference sequence). Trimming removed 6 bases from V and 4 bases from J, with 4 bases in between. This CDR3 is 11 amino acids long.

The V gene is TRBV5-6, the J gene TRBJ1-1; 8 nucleotides align to TRBD1. This CDR3 comprises 15 residues. The germline V gene has CDR1 SGHDT and CDR2 YYEEEE. Unmatched junction bases numbered 2, after V lost 0 bases and J lost 1 base. The CDR3 loop reads CASSLATGGNTEAFF. For the CDR3, the DNA is TGTGCCAGCAGCTTGGCCACAGGGGGGAACACTGAAGCTTTCTTT.

This chain joins TRBV19 and TRBJ1-5, with a weak D call TRBD1 (5 bases). The CDR3 sequence is 15 residues long. V dropped 9 bases and J dropped 4 bases, with 19 bases sitting between them. CDR1 and CDR2 from the germline V gene are LNHDA and SQIVND (reference sequence). The CDR3 loop reads CASRDAPGRNQPQHF. The CDR3 nucleotides are TGTGCCAGCCGGGACGCCCCTGGGCGTAATCAGCCCCAGCATTTT.

The genes are TRBV5-6 and TRBJ2-5; maybe TRBD1 (5 bases). The germline V gene has CDR1 SGHDT and CDR2 YYEEEE. The length of the CDR3 is 13 residues. Trimming removed 0 bases at V and 4 bases at J, with 7 bases between. As DNA, the CDR3 is TGTGCCAGCAGCTTGGTTCAGGGAGAGACCCAGTACTTC. Translated, it gives CASSLVQGETQYF.

The CDR3 reads CASSQSWTGRQYGYTF. As DNA, the CDR3 is TGCGCCAGCAGCCAGAGTTGGACAGGGCGACAATATGGCTACACCTTC. The rearrangement uses TRBV4-3 and TRBJ1-2, with 8 positions matching TRBD1. With 3 bases clipped from V and 5 bases from J, the junction kept 11 bases outside the gene matches. Germline V gene sequence: CDR1 LGHNA, CDR2 YSLEER. The CDR3 spans 16 residues.

The rearrangement links TRBV19 to TRBJ1-5; D possibly corresponds to TRBD1 (6 bases). CDR3 length equals 16 residues. Germline V gives CDR1 LNHDA, CDR2 SQIVND (reference sequence). The V end was cut by 5 bases, the J end by 6 bases, with 20 bases between. The CDR3 DNA reads as TGTGCCAGTAGTTCGACCGGGACACTAGGGGCTCAGCCCCAGCATTTT. Translating gives CASSSTGTLGAQPQHF. The complete variable domain, with remaining parts taken from reference TRBV19 and TRBJ1-5, reads DGGITQSPKYLFRKEGQNVTLSCEQNLNHDAMYWYRQDPGQGLRLIYYSQIVNDFQKGDIAEGYSVSREKKESFPLTVTSAQKNPTAFYLCASSSTGTLGAQPQHFGDGTRLSIL.

This clone was found once. Here the CDR3 reads CASSQIQGADSPLHF. CDR3 nucleotides: TGCGCCAGCAGCCAGATACAGGGAGCGGATTCACCCCTCCACTTT. The rearrangement links TRBV4-1 to TRBJ1-6, with D possibly matching TRBD1 (6 bases). Germline V gene sequence: CDR1 MGHRA, CDR2 YSYEKL. The CDR3 is 15 residues long. V lost 3 bases and J 8 bases, leaving 14 bases between the germline ends.

The chain is built from TRBV12-2 and TRBJ2-7. TRBV12-2 is shown as a pseudogene. This CDR3 contains 15 residues. CDR3 nucleotides: TGTGCAAGTCGCTTAACCAAGGGACCGTATTACGAGCAGTACTTC. The encoded protein is CASRLTKGPYYEQYF.

CDR3 in DNA: TGTGCCAGCAGCCGAGGACTAGATGGGGTCACAGATACGCAGTATTTT. Translation gives CASSRGLDGVTDTQYF. The chain links TRBV7-8 to TRBJ2-3; 7 positions match TRBD2. With 5 bases clipped from V and 2 bases from J, the junction kept 10 bases outside the gene matches. Germline assignment: CDR1 SGHVS and CDR2 FQNEAQ. This CDR3 is built from 16 residues.

The chain is built from TRBV27 and TRBJ2-7, with TRBD1 matching 7 bases. V trimming: 5 bases; J trimming: 5 bases; junction bases outside the gene matches: 15. The CDR3 is 16 residues long. The germline gives CDR1 MNHEY, CDR2 SMNVEV (reference sequence). CDR3: CASSVRPRTGVDEQYF. CDR3 bases: TGTGCCAGCAGTGTTCGGCCGCGGACAGGCGTCGACGAGCAGTACTTC.

The chain joins TRBV7-2 to TRBJ2-3, with D possibly TRBD2 on 6 matching bases. CDR1 and CDR2 from the germline V gene are SGHTA and FQGNSA. This CDR3 region has 13 residues. Trimming cost V 4 bases and J 9 bases, with 14 bases left between them. The CDR3 bases are TGTGCCAGCAGCTCTAACCGCGGGGCGACGCAGTATTTT. It yields the protein CASSSNRGATQYF.

V is TRBV2 and J is TRBJ2-7; 8 bases map to TRBD2. CDR3 length: 13 amino acids. The V gene end was trimmed by 8 bases and the J gene end by 3 bases; junction bases not matched to a gene: 6. Germline lookup yields CDR1 SNHLY and CDR2 FYNNEI. The CDR3 loop is CASGLAGIYEQYF. CDR3 sequence (DNA): TGTGCCAGCGGGCTAGCGGGCATCTACGAGCAGTACTTC.

The gene calls are TRBV7-2 and TRBJ2-7; D uncertain. Trimming took 4 bases from V and 3 from J, leaving 4 bases between them. This CDR3 has 11 amino acids. Germline V gene data show CDR1 as SGHTA and CDR2 as FQGNSA. This chain's CDR3 is CASSSYYEQYF. Here the CDR3 DNA reads TGTGCCAGCAGCTCTTACTACGAGCAGTACTTC.

This rearrangement joins TRBV7-2 to TRBJ2-7; TRBD1 matches at 8 bases. The ends lost 4 bases at V and 4 bases at J; junction bases unmatched: 9. Germline V gene sequence: CDR1 SGHTA, CDR2 FQGNSA. The CDR3 has 15 residues. The chain's CDR3 is CASSSAPQGAYEQYF. CDR3 nucleotide sequence: TGTGCCAGCAGCTCAGCCCCCCAGGGGGCTTACGAGCAGTACTTC.

The chain employs TRBV29-1 and TRBJ1-1; D call uncertain. Deletions cut 4 bases from V and 9 bases from J, with 15 bases between. The germline gives CDR1 SQVTM, CDR2 ANQGSEA. The CDR3 has 12 residues. The CDR3 is CSVVGQAAKAFF. In DNA form, the CDR3 reads TGCAGCGTTGTCGGGCAGGCCGCCAAAGCTTTCTTT.

The chain has TRBV5-1 and TRBJ2-4; tentatively, D is TRBD1 (7 bases). Germline loops: CDR1 SGHRS, CDR2 YFSETQ. The CDR3 is 15 residues long. V dropped 4 bases and J dropped 6 bases, with 17 bases sitting between them. This CDR3 reads CASSKYRGLRNIQYF. As DNA, the CDR3 is TGCGCCAGCAGCAAGTACAGGGGACTTAGAAACATTCAGTACTTC.

Concerning this clone: The same CDR3 arises from other DNA sequences in this sample as well. This CDR3 reads CASSQEGTYNSPLHF. In nucleotides, the CDR3 is TGCGCCAGCAGCCAAGAGGGAACCTATAATTCACCCCTCCACTTT. The chain employs TRBV4-3 and TRBJ1-6; D remains ambiguous. Germline CDR1 LGHNA, CDR2 YSLEER. The CDR3 spans 15 residues. V gave up 0 bases and J gave up 2 bases, with 5 bases separating them.

The chain is built from TRBV5-1 and TRBJ1-4; D is unresolved. V dropped 0 bases and J dropped 3 bases, with 6 bases sitting between them. From germline, CDR1 is SGHRS and CDR2 YFSETQ. This CDR3 is built from 14 residues. For the CDR3, the DNA is TGCGCCAGCAGCTTGGGAACGGCTAATGAAAAACTGTTTTTT. This encodes CASSLGTANEKLFF.

This chain connects TRBV5-1 to TRBJ1-1; D unresolved. V lost 2 bases to trimming and J lost 3 bases, with 14 bases between them. Per the germline V gene, CDR1 is SGHRS and CDR2 is YFSETQ. This CDR3 has 15 amino acids. The CDR3 nucleotides read TGCGCCAGCAGCTTCCTCCTAGGGTCGGACACTGAAGCTTTCTTT. Translating it yields CASSFLLGSDTEAFF.

This clone came up once. At one end the junction does not follow the germline gene, possibly because of a read error. The V call is TRBV20-1, the J call TRBJ2-7, with D possibly matching TRBD1 (5 bases). The CDR3 consists of 11 residues. CDR1 is DFQATT, CDR2 SNEGSKA, per germline (reference sequence). CDR3 region: CSAREGPLEHF. DNA of the CDR3: TGCAGTGCTAGAGAGGGGCCTTTAGAGCACTTC.

The chain employs TRBV3-1 (or the pseudogene TRBV3-2) and TRBJ2-7, with 8 bases matching TRBD1. CDR3 length: 14 amino acids. Germline V gives CDR1 LGHDT, CDR2 YNNKEL (reference sequence). J lost 5 bases, V lost 3 bases, and 6 bases had no gene match. The CDR3 region has the DNA TGTGCCAGCAGCCAGGACAGGGCAATCCACGAGCAGTACTTC. Protein: CASSQDRAIHEQYF.

The V and J genes are TRBV19 and TRBJ1-5; 12 nucleotides agree with TRBD1. Germline CDR1 LNHDA, CDR2 SQIVND (reference sequence). J was trimmed by 6 bases and V by 4 bases; bases with no gene match: 4. The length of the CDR3 is 15 residues. The CDR3 sequence is CASSKEGQGAQPQHF. The CDR3 DNA sequence: TGTGCCAGTAGTAAAGAGGGACAGGGGGCTCAGCCCCAGCATTTT.

The CDR3 region is CASLGQGVNSPLHF. For the CDR3, the DNA is TGTGCCAGCTTAGGACAGGGGGTGAATTCACCCCTCCACTTT. The gene calls are TRBV18 and TRBJ1-6; TRBD1 matches at 10 bases. Germline CDR1 KGHSH, CDR2 LQKENI. The V and J ends lost 7 bases and 7 bases, in that order; junction bases with no gene match: 4. The CDR3 is made up of 14 amino acids.

CDR3 region: CASSLAGQGAGQPQHF. DNA for the CDR3: TGTGCCAGCAGCTTAGCGGGACAGGGGGCGGGTCAGCCCCAGCATTTT. The genes are TRBV7-2 and TRBJ1-5; 12 nucleotides agree with TRBD1. After removal of 0 bases from V and 6 bases from J, the junction contained 3 bases not matched to a gene. Germline values: CDR1 SGHTA, CDR2 FQGNSA. The CDR3 has 16 residues.